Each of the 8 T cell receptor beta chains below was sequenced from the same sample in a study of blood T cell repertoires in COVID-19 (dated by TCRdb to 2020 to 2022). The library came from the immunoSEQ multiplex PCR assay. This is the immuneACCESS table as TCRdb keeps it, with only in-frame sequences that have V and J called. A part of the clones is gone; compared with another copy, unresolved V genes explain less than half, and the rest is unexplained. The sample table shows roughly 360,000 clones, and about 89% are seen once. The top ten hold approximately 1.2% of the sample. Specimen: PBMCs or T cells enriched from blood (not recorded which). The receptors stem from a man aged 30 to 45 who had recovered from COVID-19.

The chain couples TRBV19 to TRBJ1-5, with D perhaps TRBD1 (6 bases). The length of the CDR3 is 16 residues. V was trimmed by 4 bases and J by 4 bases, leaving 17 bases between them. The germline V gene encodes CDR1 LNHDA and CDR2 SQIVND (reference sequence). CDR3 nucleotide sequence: TGTGCCAGTAGTACCGGTAAACTGGACAGAAATCAGCCCCAGCATTTT. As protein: CASSTGKLDRNQPQHF.

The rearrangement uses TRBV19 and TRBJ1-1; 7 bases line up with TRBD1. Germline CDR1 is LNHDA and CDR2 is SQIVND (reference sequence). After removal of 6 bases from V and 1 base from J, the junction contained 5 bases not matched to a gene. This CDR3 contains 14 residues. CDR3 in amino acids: CASSRGQTNTEAFF. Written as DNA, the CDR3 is TGTGCCAGTAGCCGGGGACAGACGAACACTGAAGCTTTCTTT.

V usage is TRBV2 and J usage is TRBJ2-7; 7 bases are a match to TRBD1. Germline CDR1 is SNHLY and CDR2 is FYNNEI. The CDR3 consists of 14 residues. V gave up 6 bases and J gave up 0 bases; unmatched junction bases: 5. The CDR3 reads CASRGTVSSYEQYF. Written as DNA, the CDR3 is TGTGCCAGCAGGGGGACAGTCAGCTCCTACGAGCAGTACTTC.

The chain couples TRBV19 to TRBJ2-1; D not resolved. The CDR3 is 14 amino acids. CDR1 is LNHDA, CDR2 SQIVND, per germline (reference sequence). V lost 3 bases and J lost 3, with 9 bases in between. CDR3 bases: TGTGCCAGTAGTATCGGGTCCGGCTACAATGAGCAGTTCTTC. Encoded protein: CASSIGSGYNEQFF.

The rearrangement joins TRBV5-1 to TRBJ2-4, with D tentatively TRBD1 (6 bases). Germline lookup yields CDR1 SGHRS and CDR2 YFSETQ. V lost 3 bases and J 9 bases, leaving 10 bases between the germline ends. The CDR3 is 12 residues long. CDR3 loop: CASSSDSPIQYF. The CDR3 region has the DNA TGCGCCAGCAGCTCGGACAGCCCCATTCAGTACTTC.

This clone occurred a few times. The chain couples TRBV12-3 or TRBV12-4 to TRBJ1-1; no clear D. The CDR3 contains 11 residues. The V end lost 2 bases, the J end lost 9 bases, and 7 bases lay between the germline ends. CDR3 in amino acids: CASSLLQKAFF. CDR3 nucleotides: TGTGCCAGCAGTTTATTACAGAAAGCTTTCTTT.

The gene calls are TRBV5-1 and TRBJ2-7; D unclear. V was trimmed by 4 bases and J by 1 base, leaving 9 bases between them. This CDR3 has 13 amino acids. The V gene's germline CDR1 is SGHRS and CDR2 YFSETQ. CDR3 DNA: TGCGCCAGCAGCGCCGAACTTTCCTACGAGCAGTACTTC. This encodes CASSAELSYEQYF.

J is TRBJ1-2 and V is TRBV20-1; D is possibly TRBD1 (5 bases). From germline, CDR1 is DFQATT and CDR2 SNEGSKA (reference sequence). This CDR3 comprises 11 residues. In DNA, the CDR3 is TGCACTACACAGGTTAACTATGGCTACACCTTC. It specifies CTTQVNYGYTF.